These 11 T cell receptor beta chains originate from one sample sequenced in a study of blood T cell repertoires in COVID-19. Libraries were prepared by immunoSEQ multiplex PCR; TCRdb keeps only in-frame clonotypes and omits some of them. The repertoire holds around 55,000 clones, with 85% as singletons. Material for sequencing was peripheral blood. Receptors originate from a human donor in a cohort sampled during active COVID-19.

This chain uses TRBV4-3 with TRBJ2-1; 7 positions agree with TRBD2. After removal of 0 bases from V and 15 bases from J, the junction contained 8 bases not matched to a gene. This CDR3 is 13 amino acids long. Looked up from germline, CDR1 is LGHNA and CDR2 is YSLEER. As DNA, the CDR3 is TGCGCCAGCAGCCAAGATCGAGGGAGGGCCATGTTCTTC. Amino acids: CASSQDRGRAMFF.

The V and J genes are TRBV5-6 and TRBJ1-6, with 7 positions matching TRBD1. CDR3 length: 16 amino acids. Trimming cost V 2 bases and J 9 bases; bases outside gene matches: 11. CDR1 is SGHDT and CDR2 is YYEEEE in the germline V gene. DNA for the CDR3: TGTGCCAGCAGCTTTCTACGACAGGGTGTGGGTTCACCCCTCCACTTT. The encoded protein is CASSFLRQGVGSPLHF.

The rearrangement links TRBV4-3 to TRBJ2-3, with 9 bases identical to TRBD2. Per the germline V gene, CDR1 is LGHNA and CDR2 is YSLEER. The CDR3 consists of 17 residues. V was pared by 0 bases and J by 0 bases, with 4 bases of the junction left unmatched. CDR3 region: CASSQDVAGASTDTQYF. The CDR3, as DNA: TGCGCCAGCAGCCAAGATGTAGCGGGGGCTAGCACAGATACGCAGTATTTT.

The CDR3 bases are TGTGCCAGCAGTTTCAGGGCAGCGCAGGATACGCAGTATTTT. Translation: CASSFRAAQDTQYF. V and J are TRBV27 and TRBJ2-3, with D possibly being TRBD1 (5 bases). Germline loops: CDR1 MNHEY, CDR2 SMNVEV (reference sequence). The CDR3 has 14 residues. V shed 3 bases and J shed 6 bases, with 13 bases lying between them.

This clone was seen only once. V is TRBV5-4 and J is TRBJ2-7; tentatively, D is TRBD1 (5 bases). V was trimmed by 3 bases and J by 5 bases, leaving 12 bases between them. Germline V lookup: CDR1 SGHNT, CDR2 YYREEE (reference sequence). This CDR3 is 13 amino acids long. For the CDR3, the DNA is TGTGCCAGCAGCTATATTCCAGGGAACGAGCAGTACTTC. Its protein product is CASSYIPGNEQYF.

The rearrangement joins TRBV19 to TRBJ1-1; 7 bases align to TRBD1. CDR1 is LNHDA and CDR2 is SQIVND in the germline V gene (reference sequence). The CDR3 is 17 amino acids. V lost 1 base, J lost 0 bases, and 8 bases stayed unmatched. CDR3 residues: CASSIGDRDGMNTEAFF. The CDR3 bases are TGTGCCAGTAGTATAGGAGACAGGGACGGGATGAACACTGAAGCTTTCTTT.

This clone came up once. The chain has TRBV25-1 and TRBJ1-3; D perhaps matches TRBD1 (5 bases). Germline V gene data show CDR1 as MGHDK and CDR2 as SYGVNS. The CDR3 spans 15 residues. The V end lost 5 bases, the J end lost 0 bases, and 11 bases lay between the germline ends. The CDR3: CASSIDGGSGNTIYF. As DNA, the CDR3 is TGTGCCAGCAGTATTGACGGGGGCTCTGGAAACACCATATATTTT. The whole variable domain, filled in from reference TRBV25-1 and TRBJ1-3, reads EADIYQTPRYLVIGTGKKITLECSQTMGHDKMYWYQQDPGMELHLIHYSYGVNSTEKGDLSSESTVSRIRTEHFPLTLESARPSHTSQYLCASSIDGGSGNTIYFGEGSWLTVV.

The chain joins TRBV10-3 to TRBJ2-2, with 12 bases aligning to TRBD1. V shed 5 bases, J shed 2 bases, and the junction held 9 bases outside the gene matches. CDR3 length equals 18 residues. Germline V gene data show CDR1 as ENHRY and CDR2 as SYGVKD. CDR3 nucleotides: TGTGCCATCAGTCCGGGACAGGGGGCAGGGAAAAACACCGGGGAGCTGTTTTTT. It is translated as CAISPGQGAGKNTGELFF.

This clone turned up a few times. This chain joins TRBV7-9 and TRBJ1-1; possibly TRBD1 for D (5 bases). Germline CDR1 SEHNR, CDR2 FQNEAQ (reference sequence). This CDR3 comprises 12 residues. V dropped 10 bases and J dropped 4 bases, with 13 bases sitting between them. The CDR3 loop is CATSPGVTEAFF. CDR3 DNA: TGTGCCACCTCTCCGGGGGTCACTGAAGCTTTCTTT.

The J gene is TRBJ1-6, the V gene TRBV4-1, with 8 bases aligning to TRBD1. There are 15 residues in the CDR3. With V trimmed by 4 bases and J by 7 bases, 6 bases remained unmatched. CDR1 MGHRA and CDR2 YSYEKL come from the germline V gene. The CDR3 DNA is TGCGCCAGCAGCCTAGTACAGGGGGACAATTCACCCCTCCACTTT. The encoded protein is CASSLVQGDNSPLHF.

This chain connects TRBV11-3 to TRBJ2-1; unclear D gene. V dropped 2 bases and J dropped 3 bases, with 14 bases sitting between them. The CDR3 runs 16 residues. In germline, CDR1 is SGHNT, CDR2 YENEEA. In DNA, the CDR3 is TGTGCCAGCAGCTTAAATCGCGCTCCTCGCTACAATGAGCAGTTCTTC. It translates to CASSLNRAPRYNEQFF.